This entry describes one T cell receptor beta chain. Deletions cut 1 base from V and 10 bases from J, with 10 bases between. Germline V gene sequence: CDR1 SGHTA, CDR2 FQGNSA. The CDR3 is made up of 13 amino acids. These data come from a study of tumor T cells in aggressive B-cell lymphoma. Here immunoSEQ multiplex PCR was the method, and the copy in TCRdb shows in-frame clones only, minus some. Altogether about 2,400 clones are present, around 81% being singletons, with the ten largest covering approximately 12%. Material: tumor tissue. The clonotype originates from an adult with diffuse large B cell lymphoma. The chain couples TRBV7-2 to TRBJ1-4; D remains unclear. CDR3 bases: TGTGCCAGCAGCTTAGAACAGCGGGGAAAACTGTTTTTT. Residues: CASSLEQRGKLFF.